The clone carrying this T cell receptor beta chain has just a few counts. Its antigen is not identified. The data originate from a study of vaccination and CD4 T cells after COVID-19. Treatment denoted: roughly nine-day PBMC culture with coronavirus spike peptide pools or control peptides (ViraFEST assay). Following expansion of antigen-specific T cells with peptide pools, ViraFEST then sequenced TCRs. These CD4+ T cells came from roughly nine-day cultures by negative selection. V gave up 4 bases and J gave up 1 base; unmatched junction bases: 5. The CDR3 sequence is 15 residues long. CDR1 and CDR2 from the germline V gene are MNHEY and SMNVEV (reference sequence). Once obtained from cultured CD4+ T cells, the DNA was sequenced using the Oncomine TCR Beta short-read assay. TCRdb reanalysed the PCR reads using MiXCR and keeps one entry per CDR3 protein. In the table there are 16,000 or so distinct CDR3 sequences, around 74% of which are singletons.

This chain connects TRBV27 to TRBJ1-2; TRBD1 aligns across 8 bases. Specimen: CD4+ T cells from blood, cultured in vitro, collected after SARS-CoV-2 vaccination. The receptor was derived from a human donor who received a COVID-19 vaccine. This CDR3 reads CASSWDRQYNYGYTF. In DNA form, the CDR3 reads TGTGCCAGCAGTTGGGACAGGCAATATAACTATGGCTACACCTTC.